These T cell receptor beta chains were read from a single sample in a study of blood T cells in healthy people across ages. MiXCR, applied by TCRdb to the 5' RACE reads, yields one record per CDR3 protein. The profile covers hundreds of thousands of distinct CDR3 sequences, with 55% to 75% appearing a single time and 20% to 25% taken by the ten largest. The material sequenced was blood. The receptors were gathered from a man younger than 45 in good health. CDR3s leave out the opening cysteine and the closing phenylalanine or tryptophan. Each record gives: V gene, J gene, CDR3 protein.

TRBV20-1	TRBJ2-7	SATLVGDEQY
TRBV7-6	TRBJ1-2	ASSLGSVGGYT
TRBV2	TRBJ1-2	ASSELLHSGRGYGYT
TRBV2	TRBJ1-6	ASSEARAQNSPLH
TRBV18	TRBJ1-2	ASSPQEDGYT
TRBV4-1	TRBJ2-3	ASSQEVAGYFPDTQY
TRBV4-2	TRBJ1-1	ASSLGGQAPTEAF
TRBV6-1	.	ASRRQALYEQY
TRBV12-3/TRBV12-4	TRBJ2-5	ASSQGATQETQY
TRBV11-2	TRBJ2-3	ASSLTSRSTDTQY
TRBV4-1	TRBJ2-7	ASSKDRGPYEQY
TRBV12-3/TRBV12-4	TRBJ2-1	ASKGGSSYNEQF
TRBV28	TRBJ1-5	ASRGGNQPQH
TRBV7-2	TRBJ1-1	ASSSGPGNTEAF
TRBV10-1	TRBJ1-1	ASSEGGLTGAEAF
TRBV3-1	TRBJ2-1	ASSPRQGTEF
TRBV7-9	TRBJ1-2	ASSLGVQGRGYT
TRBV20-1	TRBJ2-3	SAKQGQTDTQY
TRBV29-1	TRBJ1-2	SGPGPNYGYT
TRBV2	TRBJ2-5	ASSFGVRETQY
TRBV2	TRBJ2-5	ASSDLLAGSQETQY
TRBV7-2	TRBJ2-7	ASRTPGLSYEQY
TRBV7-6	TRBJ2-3	ASSLAPGRGVGTDTQY
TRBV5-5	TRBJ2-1	ASSIGTSYVNEQF
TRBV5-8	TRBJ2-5	ASSWRAGQGRETQY
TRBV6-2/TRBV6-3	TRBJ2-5	AIKEPGEETQY
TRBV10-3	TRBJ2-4	AISEPPPGGGIQY
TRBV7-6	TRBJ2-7	ASSLSAESYEQY
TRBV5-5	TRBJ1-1	ASRAGGTTEAF
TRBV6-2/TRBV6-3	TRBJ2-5	ASRRLAEQETQY
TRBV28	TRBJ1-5	ASSFETLAQH
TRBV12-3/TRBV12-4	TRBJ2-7	ASSLVQGVSNEQY
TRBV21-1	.	ATPGEQY
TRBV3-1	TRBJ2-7	ASSQGSGTTYEQY
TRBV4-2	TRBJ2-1	ASSQDVGLASNEQF
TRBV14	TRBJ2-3	ASSQMGGLSTDTQY
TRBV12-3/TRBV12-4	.	ASSPSRDFNEQY
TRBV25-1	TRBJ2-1	ASSELVSSSYNEQF
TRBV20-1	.	VALGEETQY
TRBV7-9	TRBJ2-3	ASFRALVDTEY
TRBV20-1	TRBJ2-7	SARDLGQGLSYEQY
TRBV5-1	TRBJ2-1	ASTVTGHNEQF
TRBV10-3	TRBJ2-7	AISESGSYEQY
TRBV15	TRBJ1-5	ATSSHTGAWQPQH
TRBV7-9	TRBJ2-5	ASSFWTGYPQTLY
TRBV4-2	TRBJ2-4	ASSQNRNIQY
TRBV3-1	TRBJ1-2	ASSQEPGMYLGGYT
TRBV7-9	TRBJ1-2	ASDKGTEYGYT
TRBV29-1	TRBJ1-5	SVVPLVRDRDNQPQH
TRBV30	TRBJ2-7	AFEGTYEQY